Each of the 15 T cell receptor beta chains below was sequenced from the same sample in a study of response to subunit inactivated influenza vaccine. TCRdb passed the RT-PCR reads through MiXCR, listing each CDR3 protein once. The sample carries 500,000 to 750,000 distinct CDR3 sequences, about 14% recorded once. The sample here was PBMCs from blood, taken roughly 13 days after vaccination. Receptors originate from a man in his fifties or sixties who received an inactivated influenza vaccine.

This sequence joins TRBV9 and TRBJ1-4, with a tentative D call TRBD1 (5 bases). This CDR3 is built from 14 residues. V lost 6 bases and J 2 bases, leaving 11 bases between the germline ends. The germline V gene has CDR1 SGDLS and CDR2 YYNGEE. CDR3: CASNLGATNEKLFF. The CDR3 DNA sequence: TGTGCCAGCAATCTAGGGGCGACTAATGAAAAACTGTTTTTT.

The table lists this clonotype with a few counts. CDR3 amino acids: CSVGERTAKNIQYF. CDR3 coding DNA: TGCAGCGTTGGAGAGCGAACGGCCAAAAACATTCAGTACTTC. The genes are TRBV29-1 and TRBJ2-4; D is unclear. V lost 4 bases to trimming and J lost 1 base, with 11 bases between them. Per the germline V gene, CDR1 is SQVTM and CDR2 is ANQGSEA. This CDR3 has 14 amino acids.

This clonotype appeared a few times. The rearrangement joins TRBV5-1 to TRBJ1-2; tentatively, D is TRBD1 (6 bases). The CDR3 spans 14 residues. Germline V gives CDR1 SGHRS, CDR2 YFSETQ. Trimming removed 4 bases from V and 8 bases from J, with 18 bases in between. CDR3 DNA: TGCGCCAGCAGCCCCGGACAGATACTTCGGGGCTACACCTTC. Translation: CASSPGQILRGYTF.

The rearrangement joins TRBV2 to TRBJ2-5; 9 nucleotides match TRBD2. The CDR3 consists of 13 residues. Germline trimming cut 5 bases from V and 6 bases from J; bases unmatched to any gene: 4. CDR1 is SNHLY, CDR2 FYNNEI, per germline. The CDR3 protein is CASSPGLAKTQYF. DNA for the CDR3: TGTGCCAGCAGTCCGGGACTAGCAAAGACCCAGTACTTC.

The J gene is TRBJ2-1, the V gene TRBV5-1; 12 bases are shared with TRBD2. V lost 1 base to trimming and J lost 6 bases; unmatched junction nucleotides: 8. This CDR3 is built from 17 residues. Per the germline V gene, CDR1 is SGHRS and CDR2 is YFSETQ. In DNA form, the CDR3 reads TGCGCCAGCAGCTTGATCACTAGCGGGAGGTTGGCCAATGAGCAGTTCTTC. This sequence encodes CASSLITSGRLANEQFF.

CDR3 in amino acids: CASSLDQGGEAFF. CDR3 nucleotide sequence: TGTGCCAGCAGCCTGGACCAGGGGGGTGAAGCTTTCTTT. This chain uses TRBV14 with TRBJ1-1; 7 bases align to TRBD1. The CDR3 is made up of 13 amino acids. Germline V lookup: CDR1 SGHDN, CDR2 FVKESK. Trimming removed 4 bases from V and 7 bases from J; junction bases left unmatched: 6.

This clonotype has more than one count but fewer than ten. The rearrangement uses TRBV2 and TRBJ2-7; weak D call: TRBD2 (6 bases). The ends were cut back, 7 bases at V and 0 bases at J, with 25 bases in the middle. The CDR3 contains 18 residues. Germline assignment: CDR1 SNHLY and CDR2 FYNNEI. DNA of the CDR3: TGTGCCAGCACCGCGGTGGCAGGGCCGGCGGGACTCTCCTACGAGCAGTACTTC. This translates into CASTAVAGPAGLSYEQYF.

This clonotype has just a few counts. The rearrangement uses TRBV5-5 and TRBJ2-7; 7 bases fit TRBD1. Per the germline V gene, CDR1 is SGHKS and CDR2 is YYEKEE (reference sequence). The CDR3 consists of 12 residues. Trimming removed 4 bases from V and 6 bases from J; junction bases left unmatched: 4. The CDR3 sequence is CASSIHRGEQYF. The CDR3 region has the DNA TGTGCCAGCAGCATCCACAGGGGCGAGCAGTACTTC.

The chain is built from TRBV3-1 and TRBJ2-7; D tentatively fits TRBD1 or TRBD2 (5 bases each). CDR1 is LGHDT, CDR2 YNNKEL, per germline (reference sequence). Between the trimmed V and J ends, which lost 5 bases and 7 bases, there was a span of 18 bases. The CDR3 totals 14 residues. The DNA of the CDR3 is TGTGCCAGCAGCTCCGGGACCTCAACGGGGGAGCAGTACTTC. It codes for CASSSGTSTGEQYF.

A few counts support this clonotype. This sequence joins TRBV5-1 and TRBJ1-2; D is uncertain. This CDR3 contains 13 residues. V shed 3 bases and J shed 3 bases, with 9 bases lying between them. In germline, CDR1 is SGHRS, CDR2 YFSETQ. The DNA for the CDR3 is TGCGCCAGCAGCTCCTACCGGGACTATGGCTACACCTTC. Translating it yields CASSSYRDYGYTF.

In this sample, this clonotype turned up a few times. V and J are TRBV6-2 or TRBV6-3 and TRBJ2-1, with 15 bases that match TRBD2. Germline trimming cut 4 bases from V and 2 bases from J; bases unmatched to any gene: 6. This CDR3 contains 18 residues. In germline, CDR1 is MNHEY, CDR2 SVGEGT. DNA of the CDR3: TGTGCCAGCAGTTTTCCGCGGACTAGCGGGAGGGCCTACAATGAGCAGTTCTTC. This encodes CASSFPRTSGRAYNEQFF.

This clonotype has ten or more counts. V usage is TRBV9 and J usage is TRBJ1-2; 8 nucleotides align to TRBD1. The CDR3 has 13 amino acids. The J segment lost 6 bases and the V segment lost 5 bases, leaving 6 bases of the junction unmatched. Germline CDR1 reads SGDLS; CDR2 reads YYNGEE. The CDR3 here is CASSRTGKDGYTF. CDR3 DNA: TGTGCCAGCAGTCGGACAGGGAAGGATGGCTACACCTTC. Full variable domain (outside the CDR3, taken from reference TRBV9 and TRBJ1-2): DSGVTQTPKHLITATGQRVTLRCSPRSGDLSVYWYQQSLDQGLQFLIQYYNGEERAKGNILERFSAQQFPDLHSELNLSSLELGDSALYFCASSRTGKDGYTFGSGTRLTVV.

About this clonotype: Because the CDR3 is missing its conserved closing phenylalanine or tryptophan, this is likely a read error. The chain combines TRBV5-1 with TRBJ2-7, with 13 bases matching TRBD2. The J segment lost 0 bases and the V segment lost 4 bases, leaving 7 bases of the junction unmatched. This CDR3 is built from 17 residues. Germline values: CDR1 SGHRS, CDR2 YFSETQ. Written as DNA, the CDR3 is TGCGCCAGCAGCACCGGGACTAGCGGGGCCCTCTCCTACGAGCAGTACCTC. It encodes CASSTGTSGALSYEQYL.

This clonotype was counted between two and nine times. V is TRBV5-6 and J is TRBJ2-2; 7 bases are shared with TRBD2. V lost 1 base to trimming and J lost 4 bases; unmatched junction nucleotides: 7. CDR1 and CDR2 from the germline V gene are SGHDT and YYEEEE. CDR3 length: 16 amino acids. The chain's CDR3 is CASSLRDWGGTGELFF. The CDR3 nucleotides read TGTGCCAGCAGCTTGCGCGACTGGGGGGGCACCGGGGAGCTGTTTTTT.

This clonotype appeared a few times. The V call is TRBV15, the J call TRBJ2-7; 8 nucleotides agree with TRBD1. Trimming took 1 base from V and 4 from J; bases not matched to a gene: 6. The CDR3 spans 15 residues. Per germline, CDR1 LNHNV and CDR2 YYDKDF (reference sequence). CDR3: CATSRGAGGGYEQYF. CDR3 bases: TGTGCCACCAGCAGAGGGGCAGGGGGCGGTTACGAGCAGTACTTC.